This entry lists 27 T cell receptor beta chains sequenced from one sample in a study of shared clonotypes between healthy human individuals. Generated by immunoSEQ multiplex PCR, the TCRdb table keeps only in-frame clones and is missing some. The repertoire includes about 1.5 million clones, 95% to 99% of them detected once, and roughly 0.4% sits in the top ten. Material for sequencing was naive CD4+ T cells sorted from blood. Subset here: CD45RA+ positively selected. These receptors came from a man aged 25-45 years in good health.

With respect to this clone: Other DNA sequences in this sample translate to the same CDR3. V usage is TRBV5-1 and J usage is TRBJ1-1; D gene ambiguous. V dropped 1 base and J dropped 0 bases, with 7 bases sitting between them. This CDR3 comprises 14 residues. Germline lookup yields CDR1 SGHRS and CDR2 YFSETQ. CDR3 nucleotide sequence: TGCGCCAGCAGCTTGCTGGGTATGAACACTGAAGCTTTCTTT. It is translated as CASSLLGMNTEAFF.

The chain carries TRBV7-9 and TRBJ2-7; 9 nucleotides line up with TRBD1. J was trimmed by 3 bases and V by 5 bases; bases with no gene match: 8. In germline, CDR1 is SEHNR, CDR2 FQNEAQ (reference sequence). The CDR3 is made up of 15 amino acids. The CDR3 region is CASSATGQGRYEQYF. The CDR3 coding sequence is TGTGCCAGCAGCGCCACGGGACAGGGTCGCTACGAGCAGTACTTC.

The rearrangement links TRBV5-1 to TRBJ2-7; D is unresolved. V was pared by 0 bases and J by 4 bases, with 5 bases between. Germline loops: CDR1 SGHRS, CDR2 YFSETQ. The CDR3 totals 12 residues. Here the CDR3 DNA reads TGCGCCAGCAGCTTGGACTGGTACGAGCAGTACTTC. Protein sequence: CASSLDWYEQYF.

The chain has TRBV5-1 and TRBJ2-1; possible D gene TRBD1, 5 bases. This CDR3 comprises 17 residues. The V gene lost 0 bases and the J gene lost 0 bases, with 13 bases spanning the gap. Germline-derived CDR1 and CDR2 are SGHRS and YFSETQ. The DNA for the CDR3 is TGCGCCAGCAGCTTGGGTGGGGCCCTCAGCTCCTACAATGAGCAGTTCTTC. Translated: CASSLGGALSSYNEQFF.

This sequence joins TRBV4-2 and TRBJ1-5; TRBD1 aligns across 7 bases. Germline CDR1 reads LGHNA; CDR2 reads YNFKEQ. The CDR3 has 16 residues. V lost 6 bases, J lost 1 base, and 9 bases stayed unmatched. CDR3 sequence (DNA): TGTGCCAGCAGTTCTACAGGGGCCCTCAGCAATCAGCCCCAGCATTTT. It is translated as CASSSTGALSNQPQHF.

The chain uses TRBV7-2 and TRBJ2-1; no clear D. This CDR3 has 14 amino acids. V gave up 1 base and J gave up 6 bases, with 10 bases separating them. Germline V gene data show CDR1 as SGHTA and CDR2 as FQGNSA. The CDR3 here is CASSLVGLSNEQFF. CDR3 DNA: TGTGCCAGCAGCTTAGTTGGGTTGTCCAATGAGCAGTTCTTC. The entire variable domain, with the rest obtained from reference TRBV7-2 and TRBJ2-1, is as follows: GAGVSQSPSNKVTEKGKDVELRCDPISGHTALYWYRQSLGQGLEFLIYFQGNSAPDKSGLPSDRFSAERTGGSVSTLTIQRTQQEDSAVYLCASSLVGLSNEQFFGPGTRLTVL.

This chain joins TRBV7-6 and TRBJ2-7; D perhaps matches TRBD1 (5 bases). CDR3 size: 14 residues. V lost 2 bases and J lost 3, with 11 bases in between. Per the germline V gene, CDR1 is SGHVS and CDR2 is FNYEAQ. The CDR3 bases are TGTGCCAGCAGCTTAACCGACAGAAACTACGAGCAGTACTTC. It yields the protein CASSLTDRNYEQYF. Variable domain in full (rest from reference TRBV7-6 and TRBJ2-7): GAGVSQSPRYKVTKRGQDVALRCDPISGHVSLYWYRQALGQGPEFLTYFNYEAQQDKSGLPNDRFSAERPEGSISTLTIQRTEQRDSAMYRCASSLTDRNYEQYFGPGTRLTVT.

The rearrangement joins TRBV4-2 to TRBJ2-7; 15 bases line up with TRBD2. V lost 3 bases, J lost 4 bases, and 7 bases stayed unmatched. This CDR3 is built from 17 residues. CDR1 LGHNA and CDR2 YNFKEQ come from the germline V gene. The CDR3 DNA sequence: TGTGCCAGCAGCCAGCCCTCCGGGACTAGCGGGAGGTACGAGCAGTACTTC. This translates into CASSQPSGTSGRYEQYF.

This clone was seen once. The chain uses TRBV7-8 and TRBJ2-3, with TRBD1 as a possible D gene (6 bases). The CDR3 has 15 residues. Germline assignment: CDR1 SGHVS and CDR2 FQNEAQ. V was clipped by 1 base and J by 3 bases, with 11 bases between them. The chain's CDR3 is CASSLGTVGTDTQYF. In DNA form, the CDR3 reads TGTGCCAGCAGCTTAGGGACAGTAGGTACAGATACGCAGTATTTT.

This rearrangement joins TRBV18 to TRBJ2-5; the match to TRBD1 covers 7 bases. The length of the CDR3 is 15 residues. The J segment lost 5 bases and the V segment lost 3 bases, leaving 9 bases of the junction unmatched. CDR1 KGHSH and CDR2 LQKENI come from the germline V gene. CDR3 sequence: CASSPAKGAAETQYF. In DNA form, the CDR3 reads TGTGCCAGCTCACCCGCTAAGGGGGCAGCGGAGACCCAGTACTTC.

The chain recombines TRBV18 with TRBJ1-2; D not resolved. Germline V gene data show CDR1 as KGHSH and CDR2 as LQKENI. The CDR3 loop spans 14 amino acids. V dropped 3 bases and J dropped 4 bases, with 12 bases sitting between them. CDR3 DNA sequence: TGTGCCAGCTCACCCGGGGTTGAAAGCTATGGCTACACCTTC. This translates into CASSPGVESYGYTF.

This clone was recorded once. V and J are TRBV11-3 and TRBJ2-3; D uncertain. Germline V gives CDR1 SGHNT, CDR2 YENEEA. The CDR3 loop spans 12 amino acids. V was shortened by 5 bases and J by 1 base, with 4 bases between the two germline ends. The CDR3 protein is CASSPGTDTQYF. The CDR3 nucleotides are TGTGCCAGCAGCCCCGGCACAGATACGCAGTATTTT. Variable domain in full (rest from reference TRBV11-3 and TRBJ2-3): EAGVVQSPRYKIIEKKQPVAFWCNPISGHNTLYWYLQNLGQGPELLIRYENEEAVDDSQLPKDRFSAERLKGVDSTLKIQPAELGDSAVYLCASSPGTDTQYFGPGTRLTVL.

This chain links TRBV2 with TRBJ2-1; 9 bases match TRBD1. V was pared by 8 bases and J by 9 bases, with 11 bases of the junction left unmatched. Germline V lookup: CDR1 SNHLY, CDR2 FYNNEI. The CDR3 extends over 14 amino acids. CDR3 in DNA: TGTGCCAGCGCGGATAGGACAGGGGTTCCTGAGCAGTTCTTC. Encoded protein: CASADRTGVPEQFF.

The rearrangement joins TRBV2 to TRBJ1-1; 8 nucleotides line up with TRBD1. Germline loops: CDR1 SNHLY, CDR2 FYNNEI. The CDR3 has 14 residues. The V gene end was trimmed by 3 bases and the J gene end by 5 bases; junction bases not matched to a gene: 5. CDR3 in DNA: TGTGCCAGCAGTGAGATCAGGGGGCGAACTGAAGCTTTCTTT. This encodes CASSEIRGRTEAFF.

V usage is TRBV7-9 and J usage is TRBJ2-2; 10 nucleotides match TRBD1. Germline trimming cut 1 base from V and 4 bases from J; bases unmatched to any gene: 0. Germline V CDR1 and CDR2: SEHNR, FQNEAQ (reference sequence). This CDR3 region has 15 residues. The CDR3: CASSLGDRGTGELFF. CDR3 nucleotide sequence: TGTGCCAGCAGCTTAGGGGACAGGGGCACCGGGGAGCTGTTTTTT.

This clone was observed a single time. Other DNA sequences in this sample translate to the same CDR3. This sequence joins TRBV28 and TRBJ2-7; D gene unclear. V lost 0 bases and J lost 3, with 6 bases in between. CDR3 length: 13 residues. The germline gives CDR1 MDHEN, CDR2 SYDVKM. The CDR3 loop is CASSLWGRYEQYF. CDR3 in DNA: TGTGCCAGCAGTTTATGGGGCCGCTACGAGCAGTACTTC. The full variable domain, rest sourced from reference TRBV28 and TRBJ2-7, is DVKVTQSSRYLVKRTGEKVFLECVQDMDHENMFWYRQDPGLGLRLIYFSYDVKMKEKGDIPEGYSVSREKKERFSLILESASTNQTSMYLCASSLWGRYEQYFGPGTRLTVT.

This clone appeared once. The chain joins TRBV28 to TRBJ2-1, with D unclear. This CDR3 region has 17 residues. CDR1 and CDR2 from the germline V gene are MDHEN and SYDVKM. V was trimmed by 4 bases and J by 8 bases, leaving 24 bases between them. This CDR3 is CASSSPFDTPRIDEQFF. The CDR3 DNA reads TGTGCCAGCAGTTCCCCCTTCGACACCCCAAGAATCGATGAGCAGTTCTTC.

This chain links TRBV28 with TRBJ1-4, with D perhaps matching TRBD1 (5 bases). The CDR3 length is 15 residues. V was shortened by 1 base and J by 3 bases, with 9 bases between the two germline ends. Germline values: CDR1 MDHEN, CDR2 SYDVKM. Written as DNA, the CDR3 is TGTGCCAGCAGTTTATTCAGGGATGCTAATGAAAAACTGTTTTTT. It specifies CASSLFRDANEKLFF. The full variable domain, in which reference TRBV28 and TRBJ1-4 provide the parts outside the CDR3, is DVKVTQSSRYLVKRTGEKVFLECVQDMDHENMFWYRQDPGLGLRLIYFSYDVKMKEKGDIPEGYSVSREKKERFSLILESASTNQTSMYLCASSLFRDANEKLFFGSGTQLSVL.

The rearrangement links TRBV2 to TRBJ2-2; D remains unclear. Germline CDR1 SNHLY, CDR2 FYNNEI. CDR3 length equals 13 residues. Trimming pared 7 bases from V and 2 bases from J, leaving 8 bases between. The CDR3 sequence: CASNAANTGELFF. CDR3 coding DNA: TGTGCCAGCAACGCCGCAAACACCGGGGAGCTGTTTTTT.

The chain has TRBV11-3 and TRBJ2-7, with D perhaps TRBD1 (5 bases). V shed 5 bases and J shed 6 bases, with 14 bases lying between them. The CDR3 loop spans 13 amino acids. Germline loops: CDR1 SGHNT, CDR2 YENEEA. CDR3 DNA sequence: TGTGCCAGCAGCAGGGGCCAATACGGCGAGCAGTACTTC. It translates to CASSRGQYGEQYF.

The chain is built from TRBV2 and TRBJ2-1; D unresolved. The V end lost 6 bases, the J end lost 0 bases, and 12 bases lay between the germline ends. The CDR3 consists of 15 residues. Germline-derived CDR1 and CDR2 are SNHLY and FYNNEI. The CDR3 here is CASRPERSSYNEQFF. DNA of the CDR3: TGTGCCAGCAGGCCGGAACGAAGCTCCTACAATGAGCAGTTCTTC.

This clone is a singleton in its sample. The V and J genes are TRBV21-1 and TRBJ2-7; the DNA was not compared with TRBD2, the D call given in the table. TRBV21-1 is a pseudogene segment. The CDR3 has 14 residues. The chain's CDR3 is CASSLWEATYEQYF. In DNA, the CDR3 is TGTGCCAGCAGCCTCTGGGAGGCTACCTACGAGCAGTACTTC.

J is TRBJ2-3 and V is TRBV7-9, with 9 nucleotides matching TRBD2. Germline V gives CDR1 SEHNR, CDR2 FQNEAQ (reference sequence). Germline trimming cut 3 bases from V and 3 bases from J; bases unmatched to any gene: 4. The CDR3 is 15 amino acids. The chain's CDR3 is CASSFRGRATDTQYF. CDR3 sequence (DNA): TGTGCCAGCAGCTTTCGCGGGAGGGCTACAGATACGCAGTATTTT.

The chain employs TRBV11-2 and TRBJ1-1, with 7 bases lining up with TRBD1. The junction had 1 base not matched to a gene; V was cut back by 5 bases and J by 1 base. Germline CDR1 SGHAT, CDR2 FQNNGV. The CDR3 has 13 residues. The CDR3 bases are TGTGCCAGCAGCCGGACAGGGAACACTGAAGCTTTCTTT. Protein: CASSRTGNTEAFF. Together with reference TRBV11-2 and TRBJ1-1, the CDR3 gives the full variable domain: EAGVAQSPRYKIIEKRQSVAFWCNPISGHATLYWYQQILGQGPKLLIQFQNNGVVDDSQLPKDRFSAERLKGVDSTLKIQPAKLEDSAVYLCASSRTGNTEAFFGQGTRLTVV.

The chain links TRBV7-9 to TRBJ2-7; tentatively, D is TRBD1 (5 bases). CDR3 length: 15 amino acids. V lost 0 bases to trimming and J lost 6 bases, with 15 bases between them. Germline assignment: CDR1 SEHNR and CDR2 FQNEAQ (reference sequence). The CDR3 loop reads CASSLAWAGWGEQYF. CDR3 in DNA: TGTGCCAGCAGCTTAGCCTGGGCAGGGTGGGGCGAGCAGTACTTC.

As concerns this clone: This same CDR3 is encoded by further DNA sequences in the sample. The chain carries TRBV18 and TRBJ2-2; D is uncertain. V dropped 3 bases and J dropped 5 bases, with 4 bases sitting between them. CDR1 is KGHSH, CDR2 LQKENI, per germline. CDR3 length: 12 amino acids. The CDR3 nucleotides read TGTGCCAGCTCACCGGGAACCGGGGAGCTGTTTTTT. It codes for CASSPGTGELFF. The whole variable domain, filled in from reference TRBV18 and TRBJ2-2, reads NAGVMQNPRHLVRRRGQEARLRCSPMKGHSHVYWYRQLPEEGLKFMVYLQKENIIDESGMPKERFSAEFPKEGPSILRIQQVVRGDSAAYFCASSPGTGELFFGEGSRLTVL.

This clone was counted once. The gene calls are TRBV7-8 and TRBJ2-7, with unresolved D. Germline-derived CDR1 and CDR2 are SGHVS and FQNEAQ. The CDR3 has 16 amino acids. V was trimmed by 5 bases and J by 3 bases, leaving 20 bases between them. In DNA, the CDR3 is TGTGCCAGCAGCCCCCCGAGGATTACAATTATCTACGAGCAGTACTTC. It translates to CASSPPRITIIYEQYF.